The source of this TCR beta chain is a study of tumor-infiltrating lymphocytes in primary liver carcinoma. Remarks on this clonotype: No antigen is known for it.

The blood RNA (from unsorted whole blood) was obtained, and germline DNA was also extracted. Preoperatively, four milliliters of peripheral blood were collected. Study conclusions and caveats: Compared with tumor region pairs, tumor-adjacent and tumor-blood pairs overlapped less. Tumors significantly exceeded blood in top-250-clone fraction (p = 0.039).

CDR3 length: 14 amino acids. Germline-derived CDR1 and CDR2 are MNHEY and SVGEGT. Trimming at V came to 6 bases and at J to 8 bases, leaving 9 bases not matched to a gene. Using a constant-region primer together with ProtoScript II reverse transcriptase, TCR beta cDNA was made from around 500 ng of total RNA. Nested multiplex PCR, run for three rounds with slightly modified ARM-PCR, yielded TCR beta libraries. It was with TRBV1-TRBV30 forward primers and a C-beta reverse primer that the first two PCR rounds were run, at about 10 cycles each. TCRdb re-derived calls from the multiplex PCR reads in MiXCR, one entry per CDR3 protein. The sample shows approximately 330,000 distinct CDR3 sequences, approximately 65% of them seen only once.

The chain is built from TRBV6-2 or TRBV6-3 and TRBJ2-1; TRBD1 matches 8 bases. Sequencing was done on a sample of peripheral blood. This TCR derives from a man aged 35 to 55 with primary liver carcinoma and hepatitis B virus infection. The DNA for the CDR3 is TGTGCCAGCAGCCAACGGACAGGGTACGATGAGCAGTTCTTC. Translated: CASSQRTGYDEQFF.